The 32 T cell receptor beta chains given below trace back to one sample, sequenced in a study of cytomegalovirus exposure and HLA in healthy donors. The PCR was carried out with 60 Vbeta primers and 13 Jbeta primers. Here immunoSEQ multiplex PCR was the method, and the copy in TCRdb shows in-frame clones only, minus some. Among 95,000 to 100,000 clones listed, around 74% were seen once. Sequencing was done on a sample of PBMCs. The receptors derive from a woman aged 40 to 50 in good health and CMV-seronegative.

This sequence joins TRBV29-1 and TRBJ2-7; D is possibly TRBD1 (6 bases). V shed 2 bases and J shed 4 bases, with 12 bases lying between them. The CDR3 is made up of 13 amino acids. Germline V gene lookup returns CDR1 SQVTM and CDR2 ANQGSEA. The CDR3 DNA follows: TGCAGCGTTGAACAGGGGCCAGAATACGAGCAGTACTTC. It specifies CSVEQGPEYEQYF.

A few counts support this clone. This chain connects TRBV4-1 to TRBJ1-5; perhaps TRBD1 as D (5 bases). This CDR3 spans 14 amino acids. In germline, CDR1 is MGHRA, CDR2 YSYEKL. Trimming stripped 0 bases from V and 2 bases from J, with 5 bases between. The DNA for the CDR3 is TGCGCCAGCAGCCAAGACAGGGGCAATCAGCCCCAGCATTTT. Translated: CASSQDRGNQPQHF.

The count of this clone is one. CDR3 sequence: CASSEEPQGGGMIQFF. The CDR3 DNA is TGTGCCAGCAGTGAGGAACCACAGGGCGGCGGAATGATTCAGTTCTTC. This sequence joins TRBV6-1 and TRBJ2-1; D is perhaps TRBD1 (6 bases). The ends were cut back, 3 bases at V and 13 bases at J, with 25 bases in the middle. The CDR3 totals 16 residues. Germline V CDR1 and CDR2: MNHNS, SASEGT.

V is TRBV5-4 and J is TRBJ1-2; D unresolved. The germline gives CDR1 SGHNT, CDR2 YYREEE (reference sequence). The CDR3 has 17 residues. Trimming shortened V by 3 bases and J by 8 bases, and 26 bases separated the two germline ends. CDR3 protein: CASSSSPIKSPAGGYTF. For the CDR3, the DNA is TGTGCCAGCAGCTCCAGCCCGATAAAGAGCCCGGCGGGGGGCTACACCTTC.

This clone appeared a few times. J is TRBJ2-1 and V is TRBV27; possibly TRBD1 for D (5 bases). This CDR3 has 15 residues. Germline V gene lookup returns CDR1 MNHEY and CDR2 SMNVEV (reference sequence). V dropped 4 bases and J dropped 7 bases, with 17 bases sitting between them. Written as DNA, the CDR3 is TGTGCCAGCAGTTCACTGGGGCAGGGTGAAAATGAGCAGTTCTTC. Translating it yields CASSSLGQGENEQFF.

The chain carries TRBV6-6 and TRBJ2-7; D is possibly TRBD2 (6 bases). CDR3 size: 15 residues. Germline lookup yields CDR1 MNHNY and CDR2 SVGAGI (reference sequence). V lost 2 bases and J 1 base, leaving 12 bases between the germline ends. CDR3 sequence: CASSYDGGRSYEQYF. The CDR3 nucleotides are TGTGCCAGCAGTTACGACGGGGGAAGATCCTACGAGCAGTACTTC.

The rearrangement uses TRBV5-8 and TRBJ2-3; the D gene is possibly TRBD1 (5 bases). Germline CDR1 is SGHTS and CDR2 is YDEGEE. Trimming removed 4 bases at V and 2 bases at J, with 11 bases between. The CDR3 spans 14 residues. The CDR3, as DNA: TGTGCCAGCAGCCCCCTGGACACCACAGATACGCAGTATTTT. The encoded protein is CASSPLDTTDTQYF.

The rearrangement uses TRBV7-2 and TRBJ2-5, with 8 bases identical to TRBD2. The J call may be mistaken, given a closer DNA end match to TRBJ2-7. This CDR3 contains 14 residues. The germline V gene has CDR1 SGHTA and CDR2 FQGNSA. The CDR3 here is CASGPGGQYYEQYF. DNA for the CDR3: TGTGCCAGCGGACCGGGGGGGCAGTACTACGAGCAGTACTTC.

The chain joins TRBV6-6 to TRBJ1-1; 7 nucleotides line up with TRBD1. V gave up 6 bases and J gave up 4 bases; unmatched junction bases: 2. This CDR3 is built from 12 residues. The V gene's germline CDR1 is MNHNY and CDR2 SVGAGI (reference sequence). In DNA, the CDR3 is TGTGCCAGCAGAGACAGGGTCACTGAAGCTTTCTTT. Protein sequence: CASRDRVTEAFF.

The J gene is TRBJ2-7, the V gene TRBV6-6, with 11 bases fitting TRBD2. The germline V gene encodes CDR1 MNHNY and CDR2 SVGAGI (reference sequence). V lost 2 bases and J lost 3; bases outside the gene matches: 0. This CDR3 comprises 14 residues. The CDR3 loop reads CASSYTSGGYEQYF. The DNA for the CDR3 is TGTGCCAGCAGTTACACTAGCGGGGGCTACGAGCAGTACTTC.

This clone appeared a few times. The J gene is TRBJ2-5, the V gene TRBV19; no definite D call. The CDR3 spans 13 residues. V gave up 3 bases and J gave up 3 bases, with 8 bases separating them. Germline loops: CDR1 LNHDA, CDR2 SQIVND (reference sequence). CDR3 protein: CASSMGRKETQYF. The CDR3 DNA follows: TGTGCCAGTAGTATGGGCAGAAAAGAGACCCAGTACTTC. Full variable domain (outside the CDR3, taken from reference TRBV19 and TRBJ2-5): DGGITQSPKYLFRKEGQNVTLSCEQNLNHDAMYWYRQDPGQGLRLIYYSQIVNDFQKGDIAEGYSVSREKKESFPLTVTSAQKNPTAFYLCASSMGRKETQYFGPGTRLLVL.

This clone was found a few times. The genes are TRBV4-1 and TRBJ1-2, with 8 bases identical to TRBD1. V lost 1 base to trimming and J lost 2 bases; unmatched junction nucleotides: 9. The CDR3 totals 17 residues. Germline lookup yields CDR1 MGHRA and CDR2 YSYEKL. CDR3 loop: CASSQGGTGQLNYGYTF. Here the CDR3 DNA reads TGCGCCAGCAGCCAAGGAGGGACAGGACAGCTCAACTATGGCTACACCTTC.

This clone was observed once. The V and J genes are TRBV5-1 and TRBJ2-5; possible D gene TRBD1, 6 bases. The germline gives CDR1 SGHRS, CDR2 YFSETQ. The CDR3 has 16 amino acids. Trimming cost V 1 base and J 5 bases, with 18 bases left between them. The CDR3 nucleotides read TGCGCCAGCAGCTTGTTGTCAGGGGAGCCCGGGGAGACCCAGTACTTC. Amino acid sequence: CASSLLSGEPGETQYF.

V and J are TRBV27 and TRBJ2-1; 15 nucleotides match TRBD2. V was clipped by 6 bases and J by 7 bases; unmatched bases: 1. This CDR3 comprises 14 residues. Per germline, CDR1 MNHEY and CDR2 SMNVEV (reference sequence). The CDR3, as DNA: TGTGCCAGCAGGGGACTAGCGGGAGGTAATGAGCAGTTCTTC. Translation gives CASRGLAGGNEQFF.

The chain is built from TRBV28 and TRBJ2-2; 9 bases match TRBD1. This CDR3 comprises 15 residues. Germline V gene lookup returns CDR1 MDHEN and CDR2 SYDVKM. The J segment lost 6 bases and the V segment lost 10 bases, leaving 12 bases of the junction unmatched. The CDR3 is CATVTGGLGSGELFF. CDR3 nucleotides: TGTGCCACCGTCACAGGGGGCTTGGGCTCCGGGGAGCTGTTTTTT.

The table lists this clone with a few counts. Distinct nucleotide sequences in the sample also encode this CDR3. This sequence joins TRBV9 and TRBJ1-1; D gene ambiguous. Germline V gene lookup returns CDR1 SGDLS and CDR2 YYNGEE. V was pared by 2 bases and J by 2 bases, with 7 bases between. The CDR3 covers 13 residues. CDR3 nucleotide sequence: TGTGCCAGCAGCGTCGCAGGAAACACTGAAGCTTTCTTT. It specifies CASSVAGNTEAFF.

In the case of this clone: A read error may account for a junction end that differs from germline. V usage is TRBV7-9 and J usage is TRBJ2-7; 8 nucleotides match TRBD1. The germline V gene encodes CDR1 SEHNR and CDR2 FQNEAQ (reference sequence). The CDR3 loop spans 14 amino acids. The CDR3 DNA reads TGTTCCAGCAGCTTTACAGGGGGTCGGTACGAGCAGTACTTC. It translates to CSSSFTGGRYEQYF.

The chain uses TRBV5-5 and TRBJ2-5; maybe TRBD1 (5 bases). The CDR3 extends over 15 amino acids. Trimming took 4 bases from V and 1 from J, leaving 14 bases between them. CDR1 is SGHKS and CDR2 is YYEKEE in the germline V gene (reference sequence). CDR3 sequence reads: CASSLDRSFQETQYF. As DNA, the CDR3 is TGTGCCAGCAGCCTAGACAGAAGCTTCCAAGAGACCCAGTACTTC.

This rearrangement joins TRBV19 to TRBJ1-1; possible D gene TRBD1, 6 bases. CDR3 length: 14 amino acids. Deletions cut 0 bases from V and 10 bases from J, with 15 bases between. The germline CDR1 and CDR2 sequences are LNHDA and SQIVND (reference sequence). Written as DNA, the CDR3 is TGTGCCAGTAGTATAGATGGGACAAGCCTCCGAGCTTTCTTT. This sequence encodes CASSIDGTSLRAFF.

The chain recombines TRBV28 with TRBJ2-5, with 7 bases lining up with TRBD2. The CDR3 covers 15 residues. The V gene end was trimmed by 4 bases and the J gene end by 4 bases; junction bases not matched to a gene: 9. Germline lookup yields CDR1 MDHEN and CDR2 SYDVKM. As DNA, the CDR3 is TGTGCCAGCAGTTCCCGAGGGAGGGGTCTAGAGACCCAGTACTTC. As protein: CASSSRGRGLETQYF.

The chain combines TRBV7-2 with TRBJ1-2; 12 bases align to TRBD1. In germline, CDR1 is SGHTA, CDR2 FQGNSA. V trimming: 5 bases; J trimming: 7 bases; junction bases outside the gene matches: 8. This CDR3 has 15 amino acids. The CDR3 is CASSAQPGQGAGYTF. CDR3 coding DNA: TGTGCCAGCAGCGCCCAACCGGGACAGGGGGCTGGCTACACCTTC.

The chain carries TRBV7-2 and TRBJ2-7; TRBD1 agrees at 9 bases. There are 17 residues in the CDR3. V lost 5 bases and J lost 3; bases outside the gene matches: 14. Germline V gene data show CDR1 as SGHTA and CDR2 as FQGNSA. Written as DNA, the CDR3 is TGTGCCAGCAGCCCCCAGACGGGGGGACAGGGTCTCTACGAGCAGTACTTC. Its protein product is CASSPQTGGQGLYEQYF.

The V call is TRBV7-9, the J call TRBJ2-3; 8 bases match TRBD1. In germline, CDR1 is SEHNR, CDR2 FQNEAQ (reference sequence). This CDR3 region has 15 residues. V lost 4 bases and J lost 2; bases outside the gene matches: 5. The CDR3 sequence: CASSSGQGLTDTQYF. In DNA form, the CDR3 reads TGTGCCAGCAGCTCAGGACAGGGACTCACAGATACGCAGTATTTT. Full variable domain (outside the CDR3, taken from reference TRBV7-9 and TRBJ2-3): DTGVSQNPRHKITKRGQNVTFRCDPISEHNRLYWYRQTLGQGPEFLTYFQNEAQLEKSRLLSDRFSAERPKGSFSTLEIQRTEQGDSAMYLCASSSGQGLTDTQYFGPGTRLTVL.

This chain uses TRBV5-4 with TRBJ1-1; TRBD1 might be the D (5 bases). The CDR3 consists of 16 residues. The V gene lost 0 bases and the J gene lost 1 base, with 13 bases spanning the gap. Germline-derived CDR1 and CDR2 are SGHNT and YYREEE (reference sequence). For the CDR3, the DNA is TGTGCCAGCAGCTTGGGGGGCGGGAGGGCGAACACTGAAGCTTTCTTT. Amino acids: CASSLGGGRANTEAFF.

V and J are TRBV7-9 and TRBJ2-5, with D hard to call. This CDR3 has 16 residues. Trimming removed 8 bases at V and 5 bases at J, with 24 bases between. Per germline, CDR1 SEHNR and CDR2 FQNEAQ (reference sequence). CDR3 protein: CASRSGESGREETQYF. The CDR3 region has the DNA TGTGCCAGCCGTTCCGGTGAGAGTGGGCGCGAGGAGACCCAGTACTTC.

This clone came up a few times. The chain carries TRBV6-6 and TRBJ1-5; 10 nucleotides align to TRBD1. The CDR3 is 16 amino acids. Per the germline V gene, CDR1 is MNHNY and CDR2 is SVGAGI (reference sequence). The ends lost 0 bases at V and 6 bases at J; junction bases unmatched: 5. In DNA form, the CDR3 reads TGTGCCAGCAGTTACTCGACAGGGGGCGAAGTTCAGCCCCAGCATTTT. Its translation: CASSYSTGGEVQPQHF.

The chain combines TRBV29-1 with TRBJ2-3; D is unclear. Germline V gene lookup returns CDR1 SQVTM and CDR2 ANQGSEA. This CDR3 region has 12 residues. The V end lost 7 bases, the J end lost 6 bases, and 14 bases lay between the germline ends. The CDR3 region is CSAEARGDTQYF. The CDR3 region has the DNA TGCAGCGCCGAGGCTCGAGGCGATACGCAGTATTTT.

The V call is TRBV4-3, the J call TRBJ2-5; a possible D gene is TRBD1 (6 bases). V lost 4 bases to trimming and J lost 4 bases, with 13 bases between them. CDR1 and CDR2 from the germline V gene are LGHNA and YSLEER. The CDR3 covers 14 residues. CDR3 sequence reads: CASSPDTGSETQYF. The CDR3 DNA sequence: TGCGCCAGCAGCCCAGATACAGGGTCAGAGACCCAGTACTTC.

The rearrangement uses TRBV7-2 and TRBJ2-5; weak D call: TRBD2 (6 bases). Per germline, CDR1 SGHTA and CDR2 FQGNSA. V lost 1 base, J lost 5 bases, and 11 bases lay in between. The CDR3 extends over 14 amino acids. CDR3 DNA sequence: TGTGCCAGCAGCTTAGTGGAGGGGTTGGAGACCCAGTACTTC. Translating gives CASSLVEGLETQYF.

This clone was seen a handful of times. This sequence joins TRBV6-5 and TRBJ2-7, with D unresolved. This CDR3 contains 11 residues. Germline V lookup: CDR1 MNHEY, CDR2 SVGAGI. V was cut by 3 bases and J by 3 bases, with 3 bases left in between. The CDR3 loop is CASSYNYEQYF. CDR3 DNA: TGTGCCAGCAGTTATAACTACGAGCAGTACTTC.

This chain connects TRBV19 to TRBJ2-7, with D possibly being TRBD2 (6 bases). The length of the CDR3 is 13 residues. Germline assignment: CDR1 LNHDA and CDR2 SQIVND (reference sequence). Trimming took 3 bases from V and 4 from J, leaving 10 bases between them. The CDR3 DNA reads TGTGCCAGTAGTATGGCCGCGGGGTACGAGCAGTACTTC. This gives the protein CASSMAAGYEQYF.

This clone was seen once. This sequence joins TRBV27 and TRBJ2-2, with D possibly being TRBD2 (7 bases). V was shortened by 8 bases and J by 5 bases, with 21 bases between the two germline ends. CDR3 size: 16 residues. Germline CDR1 MNHEY, CDR2 SMNVEV (reference sequence). The CDR3 sequence: CASHRGAGRGTGELFF. In DNA, the CDR3 is TGTGCCAGCCACCGGGGGGCTGGGAGAGGGACCGGGGAGCTGTTTTTT.